This TCR beta chain emerged from a study of blood T cell repertoires in COVID-19. In the study overall: The United States, Italy and Spain provided the acute and convalescent COVID-19 samples.

The junction had 9 bases not matched to a gene; V was cut back by 6 bases and J by 7 bases. The CDR3 sequence is 14 residues long. Germline V gene lookup returns CDR1 SNHLY and CDR2 FYNNEI. The method was immunoSEQ multiplex PCR; TCRdb's version includes in-frame clones alone and lacks a portion of them. The sample shows tens of thousands of clones, about 84% of them seen only once. Source material: peripheral blood. J is TRBJ1-2 and V is TRBV2; 9 nucleotides agree with TRBD1. The source of this sequence is a man aged 45-65 years with COVID-19, enrolled during active disease. The CDR3 protein is CASSAGTGIRGYTF. CDR3 nucleotides: TGTGCCAGCAGCGCCGGGACAGGGATTCGTGGCTACACCTTC.